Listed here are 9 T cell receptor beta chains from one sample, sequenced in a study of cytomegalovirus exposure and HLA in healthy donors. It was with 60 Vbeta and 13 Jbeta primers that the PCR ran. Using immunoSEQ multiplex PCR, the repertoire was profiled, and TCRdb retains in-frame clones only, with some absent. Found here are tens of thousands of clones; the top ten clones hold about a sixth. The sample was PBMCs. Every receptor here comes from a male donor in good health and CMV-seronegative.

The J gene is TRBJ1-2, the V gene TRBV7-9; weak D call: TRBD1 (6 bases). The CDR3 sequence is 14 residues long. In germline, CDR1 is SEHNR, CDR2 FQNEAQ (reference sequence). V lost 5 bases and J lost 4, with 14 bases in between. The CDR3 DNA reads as TGTGCCAGCAGCCATCCAGGGGATGGCTATGGCTACACCTTC. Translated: CASSHPGDGYGYTF.

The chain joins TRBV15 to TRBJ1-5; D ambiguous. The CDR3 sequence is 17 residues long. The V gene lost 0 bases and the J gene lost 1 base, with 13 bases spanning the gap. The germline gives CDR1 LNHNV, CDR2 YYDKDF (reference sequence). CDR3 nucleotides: TGTGCCACCAGCAGAGATCCCCGGGATTCGAGCAATCAGCCCCAGCATTTT. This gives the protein CATSRDPRDSSNQPQHF.

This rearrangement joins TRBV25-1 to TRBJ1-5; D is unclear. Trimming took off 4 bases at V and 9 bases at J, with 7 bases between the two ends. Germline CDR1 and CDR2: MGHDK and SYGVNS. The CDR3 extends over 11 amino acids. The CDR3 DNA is TGTGCCAGCAGTGCCGGAGGGCCCCAGCATTTT. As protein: CASSAGGPQHF.

CDR3 protein: CASSSLAGGVDTQYF. CDR3 DNA sequence: TGTGCCAGCAGTTCCCTAGCGGGGGGCGTCGATACGCAGTATTTT. The chain joins TRBV27 to TRBJ2-3; 11 bases line up with TRBD2. Unmatched junction bases numbered 6, after V lost 4 bases and J lost 6 bases. Germline lookup yields CDR1 MNHEY and CDR2 SMNVEV (reference sequence). The CDR3 length is 15 residues.

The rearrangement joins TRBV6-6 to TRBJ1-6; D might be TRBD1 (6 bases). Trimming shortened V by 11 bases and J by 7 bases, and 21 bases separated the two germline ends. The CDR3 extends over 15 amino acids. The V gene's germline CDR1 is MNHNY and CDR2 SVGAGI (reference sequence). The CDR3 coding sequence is TGTGCCGGCCGCTCCGGGACACCGGAGAATTCACCCCTCCACTTT. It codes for CAGRSGTPENSPLHF.

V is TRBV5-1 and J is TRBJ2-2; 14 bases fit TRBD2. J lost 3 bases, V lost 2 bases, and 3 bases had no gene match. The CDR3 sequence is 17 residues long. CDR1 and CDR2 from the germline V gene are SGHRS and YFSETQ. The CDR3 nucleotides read TGCGCCAGCAGCTTAGGGACTAGCGGGGGTTACACCGGGGAGCTGTTTTTT. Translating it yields CASSLGTSGGYTGELFF. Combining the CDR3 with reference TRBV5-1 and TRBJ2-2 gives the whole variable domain KAGVTQTPRYLIKTRGQQVTLSCSPISGHRSVSWYQQTPGQGLQFLFEYFSETQRNKGNFPGRFSGRQFSNSRSEMNVSTLELGDSALYLCASSLGTSGGYTGELFFGEGSRLTVL.

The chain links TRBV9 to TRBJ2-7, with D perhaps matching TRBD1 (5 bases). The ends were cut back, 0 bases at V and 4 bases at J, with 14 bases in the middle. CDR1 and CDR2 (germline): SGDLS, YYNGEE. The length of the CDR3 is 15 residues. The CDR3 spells CASSVETVPQYEQYF. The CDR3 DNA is TGTGCCAGCAGCGTAGAGACAGTGCCCCAGTACGAGCAGTACTTC.

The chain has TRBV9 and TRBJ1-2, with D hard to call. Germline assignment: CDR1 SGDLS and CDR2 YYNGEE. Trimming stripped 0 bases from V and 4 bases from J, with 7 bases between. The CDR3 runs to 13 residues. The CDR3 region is CASSVESGYGYTF. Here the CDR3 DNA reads TGTGCCAGCAGCGTAGAGAGTGGCTATGGCTACACCTTC.

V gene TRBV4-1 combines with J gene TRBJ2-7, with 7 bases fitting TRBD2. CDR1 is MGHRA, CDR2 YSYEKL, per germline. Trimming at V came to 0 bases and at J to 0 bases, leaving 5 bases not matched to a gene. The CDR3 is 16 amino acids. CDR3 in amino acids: CASSQEGGDYSYEQYF. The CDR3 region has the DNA TGCGCCAGCAGCCAAGAGGGGGGGGACTACTCCTACGAGCAGTACTTC.